This is a list of T cell receptor beta chains from one sample in a study of blood T cell repertoires in COVID-19. The method was immunoSEQ multiplex PCR; TCRdb's version includes in-frame clones alone and lacks a portion of them. The repertoire holds about 160,000 clones, with approximately 93% as singletons. The sample consisted of peripheral blood. Receptor source: a woman aged 55-70 years with COVID-19, enrolled during active disease. The CDR3 runs from the conserved cysteine through the conserved F or W. Each record gives: CDR3 length, J gene, V gene, D gene, clone size, CDR3 DNA, CDR3 protein. A D gene is named only where the DNA matches it firmly. Only some rows state a clone size, as once, few, many or a class for expanded clones.

16	TRBJ2-2	TRBV11-2	NA	NA	TGTGCCAGCAGCGCCCCCGGACTTCTGGTCGCCGGGGAGCTGTTTTTT	CASSAPGLLVAGELFF
11	TRBJ2-7	TRBV12-3/TRBV12-4	NA	NA	TGTGCCAGCGCCCGGGAATACGAGCAGTACTTC	CASAREYEQYF
15	TRBJ2-3	TRBV19	TRBD2	NA	TGTGCCAGTGGACTAGCGGGGCTGACTGGAAATACGCAGTATTTT	CASGLAGLTGNTQYF
14	TRBJ1-1	TRBV5-4	TRBD1	few	TGTGCCAGCAGCCCGCAGGGGGCGCTGACTGAAGCTTTCTTT	CASSPQGALTEAFF
13	TRBJ1-1	TRBV30	NA	NA	TGTGCCTGGATCCTCCACGGGGACACTGAAGCTTTCTTT	CAWILHGDTEAFF
15	TRBJ1-1	TRBV6-5	NA	NA	TGTGCCAGCAGTTACTCATTGGGGGCAGGGACTGAAGCTTTCTTT	CASSYSLGAGTEAFF
18	TRBJ2-7	TRBV5-1	TRBD2	once	TGCGCCAGCAGCCTGGGGCGGGGGGCCGGCCAGACGAACTACGAGCAGTACTTC	CASSLGRGAGQTNYEQYF
15	TRBJ1-6	TRBV5-6	TRBD1	NA	TGTGCCAGCAGCGGGAACAGGGGTGGTAATTCACCCCTCCACTTT	CASSGNRGGNSPLHF
15	TRBJ1-1	TRBV5-8	TRBD1	NA	TGTGCCAGCAGCTTAGAGGGGGCGCCGGGCACTGAAGCTTTCTTT	CASSLEGAPGTEAFF
14	TRBJ1-6	TRBV6-5	TRBD1	NA	TGTGCCAGCAGTAGACAGGGGGTAAGATCACCCCTCCACTTT	CASSRQGVRSPLHF
14	TRBJ1-2	TRBV27	TRBD1	NA	TGTGCCAGCAGGGAAACAGGGGGCGTTAATGGCTACACCTTC	CASRETGGVNGYTF
13	TRBJ1-5	TRBV10-3	NA	NA	TGTGCCATTAGTGTCGAAGCGGATCAGCCCCAGCATTTT	CAISVEADQPQHF
14	TRBJ1-4	TRBV4-1	TRBD1	once	TGCGCCAGCAGTGGACAGGGGTTTAATGAAAAACTGTTTTTT	CASSGQGFNEKLFF
15	TRBJ1-6	TRBV9	NA	NA	TGTGCCAGCAGCGGACCCGACCCCACAGGGTCCCCCCTCCACTTT	CASSGPDPTGSPLHF
14	TRBJ2-3	TRBV2	NA	NA	TGTGCCAGCAGTGAAAGCTCCGAATGGGATACGCAGTATTTT	CASSESSEWDTQYF
16	TRBJ1-2	TRBV6-6	NA	NA	TGTGCCAGCAGTACCTTCGAGGCACCCGATAACTATGGCTACACCTTC	CASSTFEAPDNYGYTF
14	TRBJ2-1	TRBV19	TRBD2	NA	TGTGCGTCCCGGGGGAGCGGGGCCTACAATGAGCAGTTCTTC	CASRGSGAYNEQFF
13	TRBJ2-7	TRBV10-2	NA	few	TGCGCCAGCAGTGAGGGACAGCCCTACGAGCAGTACTTC	CASSEGQPYEQYF
17	TRBJ1-2	TRBV7-2	TRBD1	NA	TGTGCCAGCAGTCATAGGGGACAGGGGGCGCCGGACTATGGCTACACCTTC	CASSHRGQGAPDYGYTF
10	TRBJ1-1	TRBV29-1	TRBD1	NA	TGCAGTGGACAGGAGGATACAGCTTTCTTT	CSGQEDTAFF
13	TRBJ1-1	TRBV7-2	NA	NA	TGTGCCAGCAGCTTACAGGTGAACACTGAAGCTTTCTTT	CASSLQVNTEAFF
15	TRBJ2-7	TRBV5-5	TRBD1	NA	TGTGCCAGCAGCTTTACTTTGGGACAGTCCTACGAGCAGTACTTC	CASSFTLGQSYEQYF
18	TRBJ1-1	TRBV7-6	TRBD1	few	TGTGCCAGCAGCTTAGCGTATTCGACTACAGGGGGCCTGACTGAAGCTTTCTTT	CASSLAYSTTGGLTEAFF
14	TRBJ1-5	TRBV19	TRBD1	once	TGTGCCAGCTCTGGGACAGGCGGAGTTCAGCCCCAGCATTTT	CASSGTGGVQPQHF
16	TRBJ1-6	TRBV6-2/TRBV6-3	NA	NA	TGTGCCAGCAGTTACTTGCGACAGGATCAAGGTTCACCCCTCCACTTT	CASSYLRQDQGSPLHF
13	TRBJ2-7	TRBV6-5	TRBD1	NA	TGTGCCAGCAGGCCCGGGACAGACTACGAGCAGTACTTC	CASRPGTDYEQYF
12	TRBJ1-4	TRBV25-1	TRBD1	NA	TGTGCCAGCTCCAGGGGGGATGAAAAACTGTTTTTT	CASSRGDEKLFF
12	TRBJ2-5	TRBV6-5	NA	NA	TGTGCCAGCAGTTCCACCCGGGAGACCCAGTACTTC	CASSSTRETQYF
13	TRBJ2-3	TRBV7-8	NA	NA	TGTGCCAGCAGGAGGAATTTACCAGATACGCAGTATTTT	CASRRNLPDTQYF
17	TRBJ2-6	TRBV7-2	TRBD1	NA	TGTGCCAGCAGGGCCGGGACAGGCAACTCTGGGGCCAACGTCCTGACTTTC	CASRAGTGNSGANVLTF
13	TRBJ1-2	TRBV5-4	TRBD1	NA	TGTGCCAGCAGTCGAGACAGGGTCGGCGGCTACACCTTC	CASSRDRVGGYTF
16	TRBJ1-1	TRBV3-1/TRBV3-2	NA	NA	TGTGCCAGCAGCCAAGATCCTGGGGGCGGGAACACTGAAGCTTTCTTT	CASSQDPGGGNTEAFF
16	TRBJ1-6	TRBV6-5	TRBD1	NA	TGTGCCAGCAGTTACGGACAGGGAACCCATAATTCACCCCTCCACTTT	CASSYGQGTHNSPLHF
16	TRBJ2-2	TRBV7-9	TRBD1	NA	TGTGCCAGCAGCCCACAGGGGCTGCCGAACACCGGGGAGCTGTTTTTT	CASSPQGLPNTGELFF
15	TRBJ2-1	TRBV7-2	TRBD2	NA	TGTGCCAGCAGCTTATATCTAGCGGGGGGGCAGGGGCAGTTCTTC	CASSLYLAGGQGQFF
18	TRBJ2-1	TRBV7-2	TRBD2	NA	TGTGCCAGCAGCGAATTTGCTAGCGGGGGCCTATCATACAATGAGCAGTTCTTC	CASSEFASGGLSYNEQFF
13	TRBJ1-1	TRBV2	NA	NA	TGTGCCAGCAGTGAAGGGGGCTTCGCTGAAGCTTTCTTT	CASSEGGFAEAFF
13	TRBJ2-7	TRBV19	NA	NA	TGTGCCAGTAGTCAACAGGTAGGCTACGAGCAGTACTTC	CASSQQVGYEQYF
13	TRBJ1-2	TRBV12-3/TRBV12-4	TRBD1	once	TGTGCCAGCAGTTTCAGAACAGGGGATGGCTACACCTTC	CASSFRTGDGYTF
16	TRBJ2-3	TRBV29-1	NA	NA	TGCAGCGTTGAGGGTCCGGGAAGGGTAAGGACAGATACGCAGTATTTT	CSVEGPGRVRTDTQYF
14	TRBJ2-5	TRBV24-1	TRBD2	NA	TGTGCCACCAGTGCGGGGGGGGCTTGGGAGACCCAGTACTTC	CATSAGGAWETQYF
13	TRBJ2-1	TRBV6-4	TRBD1	NA	TGTGCCAGCGGGACAGGGGGCGGGAATGAGCAGTTCTTC	CASGTGGGNEQFF